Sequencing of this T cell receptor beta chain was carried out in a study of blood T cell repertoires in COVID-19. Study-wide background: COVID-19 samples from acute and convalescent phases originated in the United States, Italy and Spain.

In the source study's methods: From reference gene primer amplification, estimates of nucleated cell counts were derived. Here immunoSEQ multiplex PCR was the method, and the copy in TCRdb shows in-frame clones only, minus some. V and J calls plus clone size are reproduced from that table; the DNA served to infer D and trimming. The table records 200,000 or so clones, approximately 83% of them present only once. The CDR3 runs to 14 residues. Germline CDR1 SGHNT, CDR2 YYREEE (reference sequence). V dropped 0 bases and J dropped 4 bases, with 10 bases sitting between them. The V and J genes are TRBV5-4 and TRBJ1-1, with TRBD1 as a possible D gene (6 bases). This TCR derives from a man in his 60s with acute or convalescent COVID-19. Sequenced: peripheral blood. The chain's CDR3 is CASSLVGAGTEAFF. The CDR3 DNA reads TGTGCCAGCAGCTTGGTGGGGGCGGGCACTGAAGCTTTCTTT.